The 18 T cell receptor beta chains presented below share a single source sample, sequenced in a study of Tregs in tolerant kidney transplant recipients (dated by TCRdb to the late 2010s). The sample's time point label, in plain terms: blood sample drawn before combined kidney and bone marrow transplant. Libraries were constructed by the immunoSEQ multiplex PCR assay. The immuneACCESS repertoire file appears here via TCRdb, limited to in-frame rearrangements. These files lack a portion of the clones; in checked studies, under half of the deficit traces to unresolved V genes, and the cause of the others is not known. The sample table records about 100,000 clones; roughly 90% of these occur just once. Under 0.35% of the sample is held by the ten biggest clonotypes. Material: CD4+ T cells from blood, obtained before the transplant. Receptors originate from a human donor who received a combined kidney and bone marrow transplant.

The chain combines TRBV15 with TRBJ2-3, with TRBD2 matching 13 bases. The CDR3 is 16 residues long. With 4 bases clipped from V and 4 bases from J, the junction kept 5 bases outside the gene matches. The V gene's germline CDR1 is LNHNV and CDR2 YYDKDF (reference sequence). The CDR3 nucleotides read TGTGCCACCAGCACTACTAGCGGGAGGGCCCCAGATACGCAGTATTTT. It encodes CATSTTSGRAPDTQYF. The full variable domain, rest sourced from reference TRBV15 and TRBJ2-3, is DAMVIQNPRYQVTQFGKPVTLSCSQTLNHNVMYWYQQKSSQAPKLLFHYYDKDFNNEADTPDNFQSRRPNTSFCFLDIRSPGLGDTAMYLCATSTTSGRAPDTQYFGPGTRLTVL.

The rearrangement links TRBV19 to TRBJ2-5, with unresolved D. V was clipped by 3 bases and J by 1 base, with 18 bases between them. This CDR3 has 17 amino acids. Germline lookup yields CDR1 LNHDA and CDR2 SQIVND (reference sequence). The CDR3 bases are TGTGCCAGTAGTATGAACGAGCTGGGTGGGCTCCAAGAGACCCAGTACTTC. This translates into CASSMNELGGLQETQYF.

The chain has TRBV10-3 and TRBJ2-7; weak D call: TRBD2 (6 bases). V was pared by 3 bases and J by 0 bases, with 15 bases between. Germline V gene sequence: CDR1 ENHRY, CDR2 SYGVKD. CDR3 size: 16 residues. The CDR3 sequence: CAISEGGPALSYEQYF. CDR3 DNA sequence: TGTGCCATCAGTGAAGGAGGGCCAGCCCTCTCCTACGAGCAGTACTTC.

This clone was found once. This sequence joins TRBV19 and TRBJ1-5; possibly TRBD1 for D (5 bases). V gave up 6 bases and J gave up 0 bases, with 12 bases separating them. Germline-derived CDR1 and CDR2 are LNHDA and SQIVND (reference sequence). This CDR3 is built from 15 residues. In DNA form, the CDR3 reads TGTGCCAGTAGCGAAGGGGATTTTAGCAATCAGCCCCAGCATTTT. Its protein product is CASSEGDFSNQPQHF.

This CDR3 is CASSSGQGTEAFF. The CDR3, as DNA: TGTGCCAGCAGTTCGGGACAGGGAACTGAAGCTTTCTTT. V and J are TRBV2 and TRBJ1-1; TRBD1 agrees at 9 bases. Germline CDR1 reads SNHLY; CDR2 reads FYNNEI. This CDR3 has 13 residues. With V trimmed by 5 bases and J by 5 bases, 3 bases remained unmatched.

V and J are TRBV5-4 and TRBJ1-1; no definite D call. This CDR3 has 14 residues. Trimming cost V 2 bases and J 3 bases, with 11 bases left between them. The V gene's germline CDR1 is SGHNT and CDR2 YYREEE (reference sequence). In DNA form, the CDR3 reads TGTGCCAGCAGCTTTTCCGGGAAGGACACTGAAGCTTTCTTT. Its protein product is CASSFSGKDTEAFF.

The chain joins TRBV5-1 to TRBJ1-3; D not resolved. Germline loops: CDR1 SGHRS, CDR2 YFSETQ. The CDR3 runs to 15 residues. V lost 2 bases to trimming and J lost 0 bases, with 9 bases between them. CDR3 region: CASSFGRSSGNTIYF. The DNA for the CDR3 is TGCGCCAGCAGCTTCGGGAGGAGCTCTGGAAACACCATATATTTT. Full variable domain (rest looked up from reference TRBV5-1 and TRBJ1-3): KAGVTQTPRYLIKTRGQQVTLSCSPISGHRSVSWYQQTPGQGLQFLFEYFSETQRNKGNFPGRFSGRQFSNSRSEMNVSTLELGDSALYLCASSFGRSSGNTIYFGEGSWLTVV.

The chain links TRBV29-1 to TRBJ1-1, with 8 bases fitting TRBD1. The CDR3 is made up of 13 amino acids. Germline V CDR1 and CDR2: SQVTM, ANQGSEA. Trimming removed 4 bases from V and 7 bases from J; junction bases left unmatched: 8. CDR3 nucleotides: TGCAGCGTTGCCGGGACAGGCCAGGTTGAAGCTTTCTTT. It translates to CSVAGTGQVEAFF.

The chain is built from TRBV28 and TRBJ2-2, with no clear D. Trimming removed 4 bases at V and 6 bases at J, with 15 bases between. The CDR3 is made up of 15 amino acids. CDR1 and CDR2 from the germline V gene are MDHEN and SYDVKM. The CDR3 spells CASSSYSFSAGELFF. CDR3 nucleotide sequence: TGTGCCAGCAGTTCCTACAGTTTCTCCGCCGGGGAGCTGTTTTTT.

The chain couples TRBV29-1 to TRBJ2-1, with D maybe TRBD2 (7 bases). Germline values: CDR1 SQVTM, CDR2 ANQGSEA. The V gene lost 7 bases and the J gene lost 0 bases, with 16 bases spanning the gap. This CDR3 comprises 15 residues. CDR3 protein: CSAEGGARSYNEQFF. The CDR3 DNA sequence: TGCAGCGCCGAGGGGGGGGCCCGCTCCTACAATGAGCAGTTCTTC.

Here the CDR3 reads CASSSTGRSYEQYF. The CDR3 nucleotides are TGTGCCAGCAGCTCGACAGGGAGGTCCTACGAGCAGTACTTC. This chain joins TRBV7-9 and TRBJ2-7, with D possibly TRBD1 on 7 matching bases. Germline lookup yields CDR1 SEHNR and CDR2 FQNEAQ (reference sequence). The CDR3 contains 14 residues. V lost 4 bases and J lost 1, with 11 bases in between.

The V gene is TRBV7-2, the J gene TRBJ2-7, with 7 bases lining up with TRBD2. The germline V gene encodes CDR1 SGHTA and CDR2 FQGNSA. The ends lost 5 bases at V and 6 bases at J; junction bases unmatched: 10. The length of the CDR3 is 14 residues. In DNA form, the CDR3 reads TGTGCCAGCAGCCTGGGGGGGTCGGGGAGCGAGCAGTACTTC. This sequence encodes CASSLGGSGSEQYF.

The gene calls are TRBV5-6 and TRBJ1-1, with 10 bases aligning to TRBD1. The CDR3 spans 15 residues. Germline lookup yields CDR1 SGHDT and CDR2 YYEEEE. The V gene end was trimmed by 4 bases and the J gene end by 6 bases; junction bases not matched to a gene: 9. The CDR3 DNA sequence: TGTGCCAGCAGCCTCAGGGACAGGGGTTTCCCTGAAGCTTTCTTT. Its protein product is CASSLRDRGFPEAFF.

The rearrangement links TRBV9 to TRBJ1-2, with 8 bases matching TRBD1. The CDR3 totals 14 residues. V trimming: 5 bases; J trimming: 4 bases; junction bases outside the gene matches: 7. The V gene's germline CDR1 is SGDLS and CDR2 YYNGEE. CDR3 region: CASRPGQDSYGYTF. CDR3 nucleotides: TGTGCCAGCAGACCGGGACAGGACTCCTATGGCTACACCTTC. The full variable domain, in which reference TRBV9 and TRBJ1-2 provide the parts outside the CDR3, is DSGVTQTPKHLITATGQRVTLRCSPRSGDLSVYWYQQSLDQGLQFLIQYYNGEERAKGNILERFSAQQFPDLHSELNLSSLELGDSALYFCASRPGQDSYGYTFGSGTRLTVV.

The rearrangement joins TRBV28 to TRBJ2-7; 9 nucleotides line up with TRBD1. The junction had 4 bases not matched to a gene; V was cut back by 5 bases and J by 2 bases. Germline values: CDR1 MDHEN, CDR2 SYDVKM. This CDR3 has 14 amino acids. CDR3 coding DNA: TGTGCCAGCAGTACAGGGGGCTTTACCTACGAGCAGTACTTC. Encoded protein: CASSTGGFTYEQYF.

The table lists this clone with a few counts. The chain has TRBV30 and TRBJ1-1; D gene ambiguous. Germline CDR1 is GTSNPN and CDR2 is SVGIG (reference sequence). The CDR3 runs 14 residues. V lost 5 bases to trimming and J lost 2 bases, with 15 bases between them. In DNA, the CDR3 is TGTGCCTGGCTTAGTCGAATATCCAACACTGAAGCTTTCTTT. Its translation is CAWLSRISNTEAFF.

The chain links TRBV10-3 to TRBJ2-2; 11 nucleotides agree with TRBD1. This CDR3 is built from 15 residues. CDR1 ENHRY and CDR2 SYGVKD come from the germline V gene. The V gene end was trimmed by 2 bases and the J gene end by 5 bases; junction bases not matched to a gene: 1. CDR3 nucleotides: TGTGCCATCAGTGAGGGGACAGGGGGGACCGGGGAGCTGTTTTTT. This codes for CAISEGTGGTGELFF.

The chain has TRBV7-6 and TRBJ2-2; 7 bases match TRBD1. The V gene end was trimmed by 4 bases and the J gene end by 7 bases; junction bases not matched to a gene: 9. The CDR3 extends over 15 amino acids. Germline CDR1 and CDR2: SGHVS and FNYEAQ. The CDR3 loop is CASSSGTEGIGELFF. DNA for the CDR3: TGTGCCAGCAGCTCCGGGACAGAGGGAATCGGGGAGCTGTTTTTT.